The present T cell receptor (beta chain) was sequenced within a study of OX40 agonist ivuxolimab in advanced cancers. On the study more broadly: Patient treatment consisted of intravenous ivuxolimab administration every 2 weeks at 0.01 to 10 mg/kg. Prior checkpoint blockade (anti-PD-1, anti-PD-L1 or anti-CTLA-4) was permitted; around 37% had it.

The repertoire was sequenced with immunoSEQ multiplex PCR; TCRdb's copy has only in-frame clones and lacks some. The data hold tens of thousands of clones, with 70% to 90% observed a single time. Blood sampling was done at baseline, cycle 4 day 1, and cycle 7 day 1. V was clipped by 5 bases and J by 2 bases, with 16 bases between them. CDR3 length: 16 amino acids. The V gene's germline CDR1 is SGHTA and CDR2 FQGNSA. The J gene is TRBJ2-1, the V gene TRBV7-2, with a tentative D call TRBD2 (6 bases). Material: CD4+ or CD8+ T cells sorted from blood, obtained in a trial of the OX40 agonist ivuxolimab. The TCR comes from an adult with an advanced solid tumor such as melanoma, head and neck, liver or kidney cancer. The CDR3 sequence: CASSPWGDQTYNEQFF. The CDR3 DNA reads as TGTGCCAGCAGCCCCTGGGGGGACCAGACCTACAATGAGCAGTTCTTC.